One and the same sample provided the 14 T cell receptor beta chains below, sequenced in a study of T cell clonotyping in hematopoietic cell transplantation. TCRdb keeps only in-frame clones here, not all; method: immunoSEQ multiplex PCR. The sample carries some 17,000 clones, approximately 87% recorded once. Material: PBMCs, obtained 100 days after allogeneic stem cell transplant. The receptors derive from a male patient over 55 who had an allogeneic stem cell transplant from a related donor, so the T cells may come from the graft donor. Some clones in this sample may be carry-over from other donors' samples.

This clone was recorded once. The chain is built from TRBV5-1 and TRBJ1-1; a weak D match, TRBD1 (6 bases). The CDR3 has 13 amino acids. Germline V gene lookup returns CDR1 SGHRS and CDR2 YFSETQ. With 2 bases removed from V and 4 bases from J, the gap between germline ends came to 9 bases. In nucleotides, the CDR3 is TGCGCCAGCAGCTTACGGGGGCCCACTGAAGCTTTCTTT. Protein: CASSLRGPTEAFF.

In its sample, this clone was seen a few times. In nucleotides, the CDR3 is TGTGCCAGCAGCTTAGACAGGGCTGGAGAGCAGTACTTC. It yields the protein CASSLDRAGEQYF. The genes are TRBV11-2 and TRBJ2-7, with D tentatively TRBD1 (5 bases). Per the germline V gene, CDR1 is SGHAT and CDR2 is FQNNGV. The CDR3 has 13 residues. Trimming cost V 0 bases and J 7 bases, with 10 bases left between them.

This chain's CDR3 is CASSGAGGGPDTQYF. The DNA for the CDR3 is TGCGCCAGCAGCGGAGCGGGGGGGGGACCAGATACGCAGTATTTT. J is TRBJ2-3 and V is TRBV4-1; TRBD2 aligns across 10 bases. The J segment lost 4 bases and the V segment lost 5 bases, leaving 6 bases of the junction unmatched. The CDR3 covers 15 residues. The V gene's germline CDR1 is MGHRA and CDR2 YSYEKL.

The chain carries TRBV9 and TRBJ2-3; D call uncertain. Germline CDR1 SGDLS, CDR2 YYNGEE. Trimming left V 4 bases short and J 4 bases short, with 10 bases between. The CDR3 is made up of 13 amino acids. This chain's CDR3 is CASSFGQADTQYF. The CDR3, as DNA: TGTGCCAGCAGCTTCGGTCAGGCAGATACGCAGTATTTT.

This chain links TRBV6-6 with TRBJ1-5, with TRBD1 matching over 8 bases. Unmatched junction bases numbered 8, after V lost 7 bases and J lost 6 bases. Germline loops: CDR1 MNHNY, CDR2 SVGAGI (reference sequence). The CDR3 covers 14 residues. The CDR3 DNA reads TGTGCCAGCAAGGAGACAGGGGAAACTCAGCCCCAGCATTTT. Translated: CASKETGETQPQHF.

J is TRBJ2-6 and V is TRBV19; 7 bases agree with TRBD1. Germline CDR1 is LNHDA and CDR2 is SQIVND (reference sequence). V lost 11 bases and J lost 1; bases outside the gene matches: 8. The CDR3 is made up of 15 amino acids. The CDR3 here is CAAGTEESGANVLTF. The CDR3 DNA sequence: TGTGCCGCTGGGACAGAAGAATCTGGGGCCAACGTCCTGACTTTC. Together with reference TRBV19 and TRBJ2-6, the CDR3 gives the full variable domain: DGGITQSPKYLFRKEGQNVTLSCEQNLNHDAMYWYRQDPGQGLRLIYYSQIVNDFQKGDIAEGYSVSREKKESFPLTVTSAQKNPTAFYLCAAGTEESGANVLTFGAGSRLTVL.

The gene calls are TRBV5-6 and TRBJ1-1; D might be TRBD1 (6 bases). The CDR3 is 14 residues long. The germline V gene encodes CDR1 SGHDT and CDR2 YYEEEE. V gave up 0 bases and J gave up 3 bases, with 9 bases separating them. The chain's CDR3 is CASSLDREDTEAFF. CDR3 nucleotide sequence: TGTGCCAGCAGCTTGGACAGGGAGGACACTGAAGCTTTCTTT.

The gene calls are TRBV7-2 and TRBJ2-7; 7 bases map to TRBD1. Trimming cost V 5 bases and J 2 bases; bases outside gene matches: 6. This CDR3 is built from 14 residues. Per germline, CDR1 SGHTA and CDR2 FQGNSA. CDR3 nucleotide sequence: TGTGCCAGCAGCCAGACAGGGAAACCCTACGAGCAGTACTTC. It codes for CASSQTGKPYEQYF.

The rearrangement uses TRBV7-2 and TRBJ2-3; 15 nucleotides agree with TRBD2. Trimming took 1 base from V and 5 from J; bases not matched to a gene: 4. Germline CDR1 and CDR2: SGHTA and FQGNSA. This CDR3 region has 17 residues. The CDR3 DNA sequence: TGTGCCAGCAGCTTAGGGACTAGCGGGGGGGCGGGAGATACGCAGTATTTT. Translated, it gives CASSLGTSGGAGDTQYF.

This clone was recorded once. The chain combines TRBV29-1 with TRBJ2-1; 7 nucleotides line up with TRBD2. The J segment lost 4 bases and the V segment lost 5 bases, leaving 5 bases of the junction unmatched. The CDR3 runs to 13 residues. Germline-derived CDR1 and CDR2 are SQVTM and ANQGSEA. CDR3 region: CSVFGGTYNEQFF. CDR3 bases: TGCAGCGTTTTCGGGGGGACTTACAATGAGCAGTTCTTC.

This clone was seen a few times. The V gene is TRBV18, the J gene TRBJ1-5, with D hard to call. The CDR3 runs to 17 residues. Germline V gives CDR1 KGHSH, CDR2 LQKENI. V was shortened by 2 bases and J by 0 bases, with 14 bases between the two germline ends. CDR3 amino acids: CASSPGLGLYSNQPQHF. DNA of the CDR3: TGTGCCAGCTCACCAGGTTTAGGCCTATATAGCAATCAGCCCCAGCATTTT.

The chain is built from TRBV11-3 and TRBJ2-4; 7 bases are a match to TRBD1. This CDR3 has 18 amino acids. Unmatched junction bases numbered 16, after V lost 5 bases and J lost 3 bases. Germline V gene data show CDR1 as SGHNT and CDR2 as YENEEA. In nucleotides, the CDR3 is TGTGCCAGCAGCCCCGCTTCGGGACAGAGGGGCAGCAAAAACATTCAGTACTTC. This sequence encodes CASSPASGQRGSKNIQYF.

The chain is built from TRBV19 and TRBJ2-7, with D perhaps matching TRBD2 (5 bases). V lost 3 bases and J 5 bases, leaving 8 bases between the germline ends. Per germline, CDR1 LNHDA and CDR2 SQIVND (reference sequence). This CDR3 region has 12 residues. The CDR3 DNA is TGTGCCAGTAGTATGAGGCGGGACGAGCAGTACTTC. Protein: CASSMRRDEQYF.

This clone was recorded once. The chain recombines TRBV19 with TRBJ2-5; 13 bases are a match to TRBD2. The CDR3 has 16 amino acids. Losses at the gene ends were 8 bases for V and 5 bases for J; bases not matched to a gene: 11. Germline CDR1 reads LNHDA; CDR2 reads SQIVND (reference sequence). The CDR3 DNA is TGTGCCAGTTTTTCGACGGGACTAGCGGGGATCGAGACCCAGTACTTC. It specifies CASFSTGLAGIETQYF.